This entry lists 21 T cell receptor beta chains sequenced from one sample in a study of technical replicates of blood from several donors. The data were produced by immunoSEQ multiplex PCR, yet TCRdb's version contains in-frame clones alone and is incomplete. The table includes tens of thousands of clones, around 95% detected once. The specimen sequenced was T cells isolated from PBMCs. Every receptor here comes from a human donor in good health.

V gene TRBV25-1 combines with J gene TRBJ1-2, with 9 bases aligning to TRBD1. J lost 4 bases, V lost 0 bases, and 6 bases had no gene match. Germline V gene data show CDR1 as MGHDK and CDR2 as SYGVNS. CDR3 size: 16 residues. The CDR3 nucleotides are TGTGCCAGCAGTGAATATCGACAGGGGGGAACCTATGGCTACACCTTC. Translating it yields CASSEYRQGGTYGYTF.

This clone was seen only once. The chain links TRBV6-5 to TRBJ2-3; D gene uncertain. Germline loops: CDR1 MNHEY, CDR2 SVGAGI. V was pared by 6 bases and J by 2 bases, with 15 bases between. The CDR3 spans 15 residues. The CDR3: CASSPTGENTDTQYF. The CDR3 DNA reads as TGTGCCAGCAGCCCCACCGGAGAAAACACAGATACGCAGTATTTT.

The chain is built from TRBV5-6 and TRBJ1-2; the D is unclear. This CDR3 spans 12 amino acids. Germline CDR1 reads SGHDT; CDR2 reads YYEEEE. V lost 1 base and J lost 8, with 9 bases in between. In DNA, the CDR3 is TGTGCCAGCAGCTTGAGCTTCGCCGGCTACACCTTC. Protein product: CASSLSFAGYTF.

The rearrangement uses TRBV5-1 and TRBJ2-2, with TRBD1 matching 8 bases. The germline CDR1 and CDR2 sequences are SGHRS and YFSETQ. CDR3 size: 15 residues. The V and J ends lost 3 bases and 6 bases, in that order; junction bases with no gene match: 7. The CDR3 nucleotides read TGCGCCAGCAGCTGGACGTCAGGGGGCCCCGGGGAGCTGTTTTTT. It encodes CASSWTSGGPGELFF. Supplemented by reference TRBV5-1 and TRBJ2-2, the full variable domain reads KAGVTQTPRYLIKTRGQQVTLSCSPISGHRSVSWYQQTPGQGLQFLFEYFSETQRNKGNFPGRFSGRQFSNSRSEMNVSTLELGDSALYLCASSWTSGGPGELFFGEGSRLTVL.

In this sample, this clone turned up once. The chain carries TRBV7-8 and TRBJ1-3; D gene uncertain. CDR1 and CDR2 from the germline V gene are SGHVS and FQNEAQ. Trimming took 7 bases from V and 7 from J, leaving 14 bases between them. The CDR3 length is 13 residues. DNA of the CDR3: TGTGCCAGCACCAACGCGGGCTGGAACACCATATATTTT. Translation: CASTNAGWNTIYF.

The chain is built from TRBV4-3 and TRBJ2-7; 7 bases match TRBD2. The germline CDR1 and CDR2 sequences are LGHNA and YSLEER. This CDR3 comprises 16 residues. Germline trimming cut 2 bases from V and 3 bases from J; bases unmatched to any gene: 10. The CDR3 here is CASSQCAGRECYEQYF. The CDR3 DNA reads TGCGCCAGCAGCCAATGTGCCGGGCGGGAGTGCTACGAGCAGTACTTC.

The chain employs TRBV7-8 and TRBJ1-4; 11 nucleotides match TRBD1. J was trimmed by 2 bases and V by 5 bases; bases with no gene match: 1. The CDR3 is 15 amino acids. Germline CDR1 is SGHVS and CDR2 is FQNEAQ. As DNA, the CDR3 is TGTGCCAGCAGCGGACAGGGGGCCACTAATGAAAAACTGTTTTTT. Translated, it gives CASSGQGATNEKLFF. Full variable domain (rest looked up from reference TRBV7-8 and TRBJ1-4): GAGVSQSPRYKVAKRGQDVALRCDPISGHVSLFWYQQALGQGPEFLTYFQNEAQLDKSGLPSDRFFAERPEGSVSTLKIQRTQQEDSAVYLCASSGQGATNEKLFFGSGTQLSVL.

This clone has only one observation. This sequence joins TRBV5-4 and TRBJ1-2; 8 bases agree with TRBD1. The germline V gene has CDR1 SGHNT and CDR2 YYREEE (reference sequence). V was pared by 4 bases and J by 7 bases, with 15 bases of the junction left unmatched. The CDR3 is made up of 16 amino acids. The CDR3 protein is CASSADRAGYASGYTF. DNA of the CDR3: TGTGCCAGCAGCGCGGACAGGGCGGGGTATGCTAGTGGCTACACCTTC. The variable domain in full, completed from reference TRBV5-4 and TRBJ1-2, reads ETGVTQSPTHLIKTRGQQVTLRCSSQSGHNTVSWYQQALGQGPQFIFQYYREEENGRGNFPPRFSGLQFPNYSSELNVNALELDDSALYLCASSADRAGYASGYTFGSGTRLTVV.

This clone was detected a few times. The CDR3 reads CAISEGMGRSTEAFF. The DNA of the CDR3 is TGTGCCATCAGTGAGGGTATGGGTAGGAGCACTGAAGCTTTCTTT. The rearrangement uses TRBV10-3 and TRBJ1-1; D is unresolved. Between the trimmed V and J ends, which lost 2 bases and 4 bases, there was a span of 14 bases. Per germline, CDR1 ENHRY and CDR2 SYGVKD. This CDR3 region has 15 residues.

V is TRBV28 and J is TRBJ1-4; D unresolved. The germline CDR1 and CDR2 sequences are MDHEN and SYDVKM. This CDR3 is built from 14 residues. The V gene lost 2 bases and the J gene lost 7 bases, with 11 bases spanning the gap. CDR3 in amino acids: CASSLSGNLEKLFF. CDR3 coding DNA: TGTGCCAGCAGTTTAAGCGGGAACCTTGAAAAACTGTTTTTT.

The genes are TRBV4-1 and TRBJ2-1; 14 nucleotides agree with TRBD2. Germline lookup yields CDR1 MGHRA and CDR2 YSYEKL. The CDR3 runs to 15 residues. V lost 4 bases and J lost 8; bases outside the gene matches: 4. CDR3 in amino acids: CASSRGTSGRDEQFF. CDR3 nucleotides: TGCGCCAGCAGCCGGGGGACTAGCGGGAGAGATGAGCAGTTCTTC.

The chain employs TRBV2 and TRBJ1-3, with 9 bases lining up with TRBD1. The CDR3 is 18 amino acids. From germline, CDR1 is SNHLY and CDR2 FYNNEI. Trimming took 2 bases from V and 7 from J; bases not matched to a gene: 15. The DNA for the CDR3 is TGTGCCAGCAGTGAACCCGGGACAGGGAACGGTCAATTGAACACCATATATTTT. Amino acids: CASSEPGTGNGQLNTIYF. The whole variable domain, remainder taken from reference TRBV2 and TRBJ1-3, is EPEVTQTPSHQVTQMGQEVILRCVPISNHLYFYWYRQILGQKVEFLVSFYNNEISEKSEIFDDQFSVERPDGSNFTLKIRSTKLEDSAMYFCASSEPGTGNGQLNTIYFGEGSWLTVV.

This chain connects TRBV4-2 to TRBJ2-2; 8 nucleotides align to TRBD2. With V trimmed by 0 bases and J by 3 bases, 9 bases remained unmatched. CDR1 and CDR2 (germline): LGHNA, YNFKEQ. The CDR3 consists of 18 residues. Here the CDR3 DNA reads TGTGCCAGCAGCCAAGAAAGGCCGGGAGGGCCCGACACCGGGGAGCTGTTTTTT. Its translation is CASSQERPGGPDTGELFF.

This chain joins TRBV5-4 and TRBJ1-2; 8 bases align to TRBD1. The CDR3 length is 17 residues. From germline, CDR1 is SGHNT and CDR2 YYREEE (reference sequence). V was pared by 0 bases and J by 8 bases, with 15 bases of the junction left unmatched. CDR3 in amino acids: CASSLGGLGQGEEGYTF. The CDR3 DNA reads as TGTGCCAGCAGCTTGGGCGGTCTAGGACAGGGTGAGGAAGGCTACACCTTC.

The CDR3 loop reads CASSLGQPNEKLFF. CDR3 DNA: TGTGCCAGCAGCTTGGGACAGCCTAATGAAAAACTGTTTTTT. The chain has TRBV11-2 and TRBJ1-4, with 7 bases fitting TRBD1. This CDR3 spans 14 amino acids. The V gene's germline CDR1 is SGHAT and CDR2 FQNNGV. J lost 3 bases, V lost 3 bases, and 1 base had no gene match.

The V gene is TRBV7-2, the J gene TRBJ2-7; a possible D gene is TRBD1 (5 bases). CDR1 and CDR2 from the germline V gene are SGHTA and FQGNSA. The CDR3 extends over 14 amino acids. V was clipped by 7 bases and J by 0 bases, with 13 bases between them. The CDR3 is CASTLKGNSYEQYF. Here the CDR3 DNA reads TGTGCCAGCACCCTAAAGGGGAACTCCTACGAGCAGTACTTC.

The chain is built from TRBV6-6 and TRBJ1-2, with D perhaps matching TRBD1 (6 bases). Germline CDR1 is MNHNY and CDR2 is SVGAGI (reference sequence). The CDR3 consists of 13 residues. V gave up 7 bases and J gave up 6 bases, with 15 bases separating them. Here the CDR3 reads CASTSDRLDGYTF. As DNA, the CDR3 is TGTGCCAGCACCTCAGACAGGCTGGATGGCTACACCTTC.

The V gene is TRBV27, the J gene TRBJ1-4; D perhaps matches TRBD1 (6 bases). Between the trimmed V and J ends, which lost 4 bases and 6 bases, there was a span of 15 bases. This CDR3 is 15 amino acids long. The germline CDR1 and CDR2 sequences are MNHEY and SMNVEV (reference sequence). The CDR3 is CASSSGTLAYEKLFF. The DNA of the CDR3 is TGTGCCAGCAGTTCCGGGACACTGGCTTATGAAAAACTGTTTTTT. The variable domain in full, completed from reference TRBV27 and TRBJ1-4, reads EAQVTQNPRYLITVTGKKLTVTCSQNMNHEYMSWYRQDPGLGLRQIYYSMNVEVTDKGDVPEGYKVSRKEKRNFPLILESPSPNQTSLYFCASSSGTLAYEKLFFGSGTQLSVL.

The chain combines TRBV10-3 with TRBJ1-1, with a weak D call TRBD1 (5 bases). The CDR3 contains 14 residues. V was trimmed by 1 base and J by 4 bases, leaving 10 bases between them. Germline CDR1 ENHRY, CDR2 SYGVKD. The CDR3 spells CAISELGGGTEAFF. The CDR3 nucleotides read TGTGCCATCAGTGAGTTGGGGGGGGGCACTGAAGCTTTCTTT.

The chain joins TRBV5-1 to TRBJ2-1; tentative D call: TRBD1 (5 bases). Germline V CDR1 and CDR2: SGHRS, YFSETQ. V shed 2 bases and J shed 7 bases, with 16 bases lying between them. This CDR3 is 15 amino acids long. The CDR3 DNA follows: TGCGCCAGCAGCTTAGTCGCCAGGGTCGGAAATGAGCAGTTCTTC. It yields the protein CASSLVARVGNEQFF. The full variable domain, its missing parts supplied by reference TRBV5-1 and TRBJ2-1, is KAGVTQTPRYLIKTRGQQVTLSCSPISGHRSVSWYQQTPGQGLQFLFEYFSETQRNKGNFPGRFSGRQFSNSRSEMNVSTLELGDSALYLCASSLVARVGNEQFFGPGTRLTVL.

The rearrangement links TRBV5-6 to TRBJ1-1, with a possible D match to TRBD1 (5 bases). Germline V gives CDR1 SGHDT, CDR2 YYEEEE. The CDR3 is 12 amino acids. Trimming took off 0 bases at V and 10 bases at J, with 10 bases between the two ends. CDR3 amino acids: CASSLVGEGAFF. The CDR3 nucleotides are TGTGCCAGCAGCTTGGTGGGGGAGGGAGCTTTCTTT.